This TCR beta chain was profiled in a study of T-cell reconstitution after alpha-beta-depleted transplantation in children. A library of TCRbeta sequences, prepared with unique molecular identifiers, was generated. TCRdb reanalysed the PCR reads using MiXCR and keeps one entry per CDR3 protein. Of 530,000 or so distinct CDR3 sequences listed, roughly a quarter were seen once; the top ten hold 36%. Notes on the study in general: Day-60 TCRbeta diversity that was high in some patients was derived from surviving recipient T cells and thymic progenitors. T-cell counts and diversity at one year post-transplant came mainly from newly produced T cells. By about two months after transplant, alpha-beta T cells reportedly arose from several hundred graft clones that had expanded.

A few counts support this clonotype. Its matching antigen is unknown. Per the germline V gene, CDR1 is SGDLS and CDR2 is YYNGEE. Trimming removed 2 bases from V and 6 bases from J, with 9 bases in between. This CDR3 has 13 residues. This rearrangement joins TRBV9 to TRBJ2-1; D is perhaps TRBD2 (5 bases). Sample: PBMCs, taken before TCRalphabeta/CD19-depleted stem cell transplant. The TCR was taken from a boy under two years old with Wiskott-Aldrich syndrome, due to receive a stem cell transplant. CDR3 sequence reads: CASSVGVLNEQFF. The CDR3 region has the DNA TGTGCCAGCAGCGTCGGGGTCCTCAATGAGCAGTTCTTC.